Listed below are T cell receptor beta chains from one sample, sequenced in a study of memory B cells and T cells in multiple sclerosis. No antigen is known for these receptors. TCRdb keeps only in-frame clones here, not all; method: immunoSEQ multiplex PCR. In the table there are 40,000 to 50,000 clones, 82% of which are singletons. The sample taken for sequencing was PBMCs from blood kept in culture. The receptors derive from a human donor with multiple sclerosis. Both conserved end residues are part of each CDR3. Fields, in order: V gene, D gene, J gene, clone size, CDR3 length, CDR3 DNA, CDR3 protein. The D gene is left open where the match is weak. Size is omitted from some rows. Given values are once, few, many or a class for expanded clones.

v_gene: TRBV30; d_gene: .; j_gene: TRBJ1-6; abundance: .; len: 13; CDR3nt: TGTGCCTGGAGTGTAGCGTATAATTCACCCCTCCACTTT; CDR3aa: CAWSVAYNSPLHF
v_gene: TRBV18; d_gene: .; j_gene: TRBJ2-1; abundance: .; len: 12; CDR3nt: TGTGCCTCGGAGGGGGCGAACAATGAGCAGTTCTTC; CDR3aa: CASEGANNEQFF
v_gene: TRBV7-9; d_gene: .; j_gene: TRBJ1-6; abundance: once; len: 17; CDR3nt: TGTGCCAGCTCTAGTAACAGCCCGAGCTCCTATAATTCACCCCTCCACTTT; CDR3aa: CASSSNSPSSYNSPLHF
v_gene: TRBV30; d_gene: .; j_gene: TRBJ2-7; abundance: .; len: 13; CDR3nt: TGTGCCTGGAGTGTTAGCACCTCCTACGAGCAGTACTTC; CDR3aa: CAWSVSTSYEQYF
v_gene: TRBV19; d_gene: TRBD2; j_gene: TRBJ2-7; abundance: .; len: 15; CDR3nt: TGTGCCAGTAGTTTCCGAGCGGGGTACTCCTACGAGCAGTACTTC; CDR3aa: CASSFRAGYSYEQYF
v_gene: TRBV4-3; d_gene: .; j_gene: TRBJ2-7; abundance: few; len: 14; CDR3nt: TGCGCCAGCAGCCAAGATCCGGTTTCCTACGAGCAGTACTTC; CDR3aa: CASSQDPVSYEQYF
v_gene: TRBV27; d_gene: .; j_gene: TRBJ1-1; abundance: .; len: 17; CDR3nt: TGTGCCAGCAGTTTTGCCCCAACCCCTACAGGGTCCACTGAAGCTTTCTTT; CDR3aa: CASSFAPTPTGSTEAFF
v_gene: TRBV5-1; d_gene: .; j_gene: TRBJ1-1; abundance: .; len: 16; CDR3nt: TGCGCCAGCAGCTTGGAGCAGGGTCCAGTGAACACTGAAGCTTTCTTT; CDR3aa: CASSLEQGPVNTEAFF
v_gene: TRBV28; d_gene: .; j_gene: TRBJ1-6; abundance: medium-sized; len: 13; CDR3nt: TGTGCCAGCAGTTCCTGGGGAAATTCACCCCTCCACTTT; CDR3aa: CASSSWGNSPLHF
v_gene: TRBV7-2; d_gene: .; j_gene: TRBJ1-1; abundance: .; len: 15; CDR3nt: TGTGCCAGCAGCTTTTCTCCGGGACGGTTCACTGAAGCTTTCTTT; CDR3aa: CASSFSPGRFTEAFF
v_gene: TRBV28; d_gene: .; j_gene: TRBJ1-4; abundance: few; len: 15; CDR3nt: TGTGCCAGCAGTTTCCCATCCGCAACTAATGAAAAACTGTTTTTT; CDR3aa: CASSFPSATNEKLFF
v_gene: TRBV10-3; d_gene: TRBD1; j_gene: TRBJ2-2; abundance: once; len: 18; CDR3nt: TGTGCCATCAGTGACCTGGGACAGGGGGCTCGTCTCACCGGGGAGCTGTTTTTT; CDR3aa: CAISDLGQGARLTGELFF
v_gene: TRBV4-1; d_gene: .; j_gene: TRBJ2-7; abundance: .; len: 14; CDR3nt: TGCGCCAGCAGCCCGACGATTGCACGCGACGAGCAGTACTTC; CDR3aa: CASSPTIARDEQYF
v_gene: TRBV5-1; d_gene: .; j_gene: TRBJ2-2; abundance: .; len: 13; CDR3nt: TGCGCCAGCAGCTTGGCGGGCACCGGGGAGCTGTTTTTT; CDR3aa: CASSLAGTGELFF